A selection of T cell receptor beta chains follows, all from one sample in a study of blood T cells in healthy people across ages. MiXCR, applied by TCRdb to the 5' RACE reads, yields one record per CDR3 protein. The repertoire holds 1.5 million or so distinct CDR3 sequences, with 35% to 45% as singletons. Sequenced: blood. The receptors shown here come from a woman between 18 and 29 years old in good health. Each CDR3 is given with its conserved first and last residue. D genes are given only for firm matches. Expanded clones get a size class; other rows say once, few or many, or leave the size out.

CDR3 protein: CASRQGHSFDTQYF
CDR3 DNA: TGCGCCAGCAGACAAGGACATTCATTCGATACGCAGTATTTT
clone size: few
J gene: TRBJ2-3
D gene: .
V gene: TRBV5-1

CDR3 protein: CASSNRDIYGYTF
CDR3 DNA: TGTGCCAGCAGCAACCGGGACATCTATGGCTACACCTTC
clone size: few
J gene: TRBJ1-2
D gene: .
V gene: TRBV7-9

CDR3 protein: CASTTQWDSNEQFF
CDR3 DNA: TGCGCCAGCACCACCCAGTGGGACTCCAATGAGCAGTTCTTC
clone size: .
J gene: TRBJ2-1
D gene: .
V gene: TRBV28

CDR3 protein: CSARESPYNEQFF
CDR3 DNA: TGCAGTGCGAGGGAGTCCCCCTACAATGAGCAGTTCTTC
clone size: few
J gene: TRBJ2-1
D gene: .
V gene: TRBV20-1

CDR3 protein: CASSEWGTLPNQPQHF
CDR3 DNA: TGTGCCAGCAGTGAATGGGGGACGCTACCCAATCAGCCCCAGCATTTT
clone size: .
J gene: TRBJ1-5
D gene: .
V gene: TRBV2

CDR3 protein: CAISESQDGGHEQYF
CDR3 DNA: TGTGCCATCAGTGAGTCACAGGACGGGGGACACGAGCAGTACTTC
clone size: .
J gene: TRBJ2-7
D gene: .
V gene: TRBV10-3

CDR3 protein: CASSVGASYEQYF
CDR3 DNA: TGTGCCAGCAGCGTAGGGGCTAGCTACGAGCAGTACTTC
clone size: many
J gene: TRBJ2-7
D gene: .
V gene: TRBV9

CDR3 protein: CASSFLAGGQDTQYF
CDR3 DNA: TGTGCCAGCAGCTTTCTAGCGGGAGGGCAGGATACGCAGTATTTT
clone size: .
J gene: TRBJ2-3
D gene: TRBD2
V gene: TRBV7-2

CDR3 protein: CASSQDRRAGGSYNEQFF
CDR3 DNA: TGTGCCAGCAGCCAAGATAGGCGGGCAGGGGGCTCCTACAATGAGCAGTTCTTC
clone size: many
J gene: TRBJ2-1
D gene: TRBD1
V gene: TRBV4-2

CDR3 protein: CSARGRPWSNQPQHF
CDR3 DNA: TGCAGTGCTAGAGGGAGGCCCTGGAGCAATCAGCCCCAGCATTTT
clone size: .
J gene: TRBJ1-5
D gene: .
V gene: TRBV20-1

CDR3 protein: CASSQKGHSGAYEQYF
CDR3 DNA: TGCGCCAGCAGCCAGAAGGGGCATAGCGGTGCCTACGAGCAGTACTTC
clone size: few
J gene: TRBJ2-7
D gene: .
V gene: TRBV4-3

CDR3 protein: CASSLESSSGRYEQYF
CDR3 DNA: TGTGCCAGCAGCTTAGAATCTTCTAGCGGGAGGTACGAGCAGTACTTC
clone size: .
J gene: TRBJ2-7
D gene: TRBD2
V gene: TRBV7-2

CDR3 protein: CSVEGGDLSDTDTQYF
CDR3 DNA: TGCAGCGTTGAAGGGGGGGACCTCAGTGACACAGATACGCAGTATTTT
clone size: .
J gene: TRBJ2-3
D gene: .
V gene: TRBV29-1

CDR3 protein: CASTPASSSTGELFF
CDR3 DNA: TGCGCCAGCACTCCCGCGAGTTCTAGCACCGGGGAGCTGTTTTTT
clone size: .
J gene: TRBJ2-2
D gene: .
V gene: TRBV5-1

CDR3 protein: CASSSSQNTGELFF
CDR3 DNA: TGTGCCAGCAGCTCCAGCCAGAACACCGGGGAGCTGTTTTTT
clone size: few
J gene: TRBJ2-2
D gene: .
V gene: TRBV7-9

CDR3 protein: CSVGLVLNTEAFF
CDR3 DNA: TGCAGCGTTGGTCTGGTATTGAACACTGAAGCTTTCTTT
clone size: .
J gene: TRBJ1-1
D gene: .
V gene: TRBV29-1

CDR3 protein: CASSLAYGRSSYNEQFF
CDR3 DNA: TGTGCCAGCAGCCTAGCATACGGGAGGAGCTCCTACAATGAGCAGTTCTTC
clone size: .
J gene: TRBJ2-1
D gene: TRBD2
V gene: TRBV9

CDR3 protein: CASSLKGTETQYF
CDR3 DNA: TGTGCCAGCAGCTTGAAGGGGACGGAGACCCAGTACTTC
clone size: many
J gene: TRBJ2-5
D gene: .
V gene: TRBV5-6

CDR3 protein: CSVAGGESGYTF
CDR3 DNA: TGCAGCGTCGCAGGGGGGGAATCGGGCTACACCTTC
clone size: .
J gene: TRBJ1-2
D gene: TRBD1
V gene: TRBV29-1

CDR3 protein: CASSQDEMNPTDTQYF
CDR3 DNA: TGCGCCAGCAGCCAAGATGAGATGAACCCTACAGATACGCAGTATTTT
clone size: many
J gene: TRBJ2-3
D gene: .
V gene: TRBV4-3

CDR3 protein: CSARDSRQPSYEQYF
CDR3 DNA: TGCAGTGCTAGAGATAGTCGGCAGCCCTCCTACGAGCAGTACTTC
clone size: few
J gene: TRBJ2-7
D gene: .
V gene: TRBV20-1

CDR3 protein: CASSPRGWGYTF
CDR3 DNA: TGTGCCAGCAGCCCCAGGGGTTGGGGCTACACCTTC
clone size: .
J gene: TRBJ1-2
D gene: .
V gene: TRBV27

CDR3 protein: CASSLKRPGLAITDTQYF
CDR3 DNA: TGTGCCAGCAGCTTAAAAAGACCGGGACTAGCGATCACAGATACGCAGTATTTT
clone size: few
J gene: TRBJ2-3
D gene: TRBD2
V gene: TRBV7-3

CDR3 protein: CSARVAGVEDEQYF
CDR3 DNA: TGCAGTGCTAGGGTAGCGGGGGTAGAGGACGAGCAGTACTTC
clone size: .
J gene: TRBJ2-7
D gene: TRBD2
V gene: TRBV20-1

CDR3 protein: CASSPSTSGHQETQYF
CDR3 DNA: TGTGCCAGCTCACCCTCGACTAGCGGGCACCAAGAGACCCAGTACTTC
clone size: .
J gene: TRBJ2-5
D gene: TRBD2
V gene: TRBV18

CDR3 protein: CASSPEGLTYEQYF
CDR3 DNA: TGTGCCAGCTCCCCCGAGGGGTTAACCTACGAGCAGTACTTC
clone size: few
J gene: TRBJ2-7
D gene: .
V gene: TRBV18

CDR3 protein: CASSLLARNPYEQYF
CDR3 DNA: TGTGCCAGCAGTTTATTAGCTCGAAACCCCTACGAGCAGTACTTC
clone size: few
J gene: TRBJ2-7
D gene: .
V gene: TRBV27

CDR3 protein: CASSSGDRYNTEAFF
CDR3 DNA: TGTGCCAGCAGTTCTGGGGACAGGTATAACACTGAAGCTTTCTTT
clone size: few
J gene: TRBJ1-1
D gene: TRBD1
V gene: TRBV6-2/TRBV6-3

CDR3 protein: CSAREGGAGASYEQYF
CDR3 DNA: TGCAGTGCTAGAGAAGGGGGTGCGGGAGCCTCCTACGAGCAGTACTTC
clone size: .
J gene: TRBJ2-7
D gene: .
V gene: TRBV20-1

CDR3 protein: CASSQPGQESADTQYF
CDR3 DNA: TGCGCCAGCAGCCAGCCGGGACAGGAAAGCGCAGATACGCAGTATTTT
clone size: .
J gene: TRBJ2-3
D gene: TRBD1
V gene: TRBV4-1

CDR3 protein: CASSQGQGAGYNEQFF
CDR3 DNA: TGCGCCAGCAGCCAGGGACAGGGGGCCGGCTACAATGAGCAGTTCTTC
clone size: many
J gene: TRBJ2-1
D gene: TRBD1
V gene: TRBV4-3

CDR3 protein: CASSFGTRNNQPQHF
CDR3 DNA: TGTGCCAGCAGCTTTGGGACTCGCAACAATCAGCCCCAGCATTTT
clone size: .
J gene: TRBJ1-5
D gene: .
V gene: TRBV12-3/TRBV12-4

CDR3 protein: CASNHPRDSGNTIYF
CDR3 DNA: TGTGCCAGCAACCATCCTCGCGACTCTGGAAACACCATATATTTT
clone size: .
J gene: TRBJ1-3
D gene: .
V gene: TRBV6-2/TRBV6-3

CDR3 protein: CASSPERDGYTF
CDR3 DNA: TGCGCCAGCAGCCCGGAACGGGACGGCTACACCTTC
clone size: .
J gene: TRBJ1-2
D gene: .
V gene: TRBV5-1

CDR3 protein: CASSLYVGLNSPLHF
CDR3 DNA: TGTGCCAGCAGTTTATATGTAGGGCTTAATTCACCCCTCCACTTT
clone size: .
J gene: TRBJ1-6
D gene: .
V gene: TRBV27

CDR3 protein: CASSPSGIYGYTF
CDR3 DNA: TGTGCCAGCAGCCCATCGGGGATCTATGGCTACACCTTC
clone size: .
J gene: TRBJ1-2
D gene: .
V gene: TRBV14

CDR3 protein: CASRVERENSPLHF
CDR3 DNA: TGTGCCAGCAGAGTAGAGAGGGAGAATTCACCCCTCCACTTT
clone size: .
J gene: TRBJ1-6
D gene: .
V gene: TRBV5-5

CDR3 protein: CASKGLSANEQFF
CDR3 DNA: TGTGCCAGCAAGGGCCTTAGCGCCAATGAGCAGTTCTTC
clone size: few
J gene: TRBJ2-1
D gene: .
V gene: TRBV27